This T cell receptor beta chain comes out of a study of T cell changes during pregnancy in multiple sclerosis (dated by TCRdb to between 2018 and 2021). Study-wide context: In women with multiple sclerosis, the researchers looked at how the T cell repertoire shifted as pregnancy progressed.

Points on this clone: There is no known antigen for this receptor. Per-nucleotide qualities are absent, and no much larger clonotype sits a single base away.

The CDR3 contains 17 residues, cysteine and phenylalanine counted. Solely the CDR3 DNA is kept, with 51 bases framed from the first base. The library came from the immunoSEQ multiplex PCR assay. TCRdb retrieved this table from immuneACCESS and kept in-frame rearrangements only. Not all clones are present; in checked studies, unresolved V genes account for under half, and no reason is known for the remainder. For this sample the table gives some 80,000 clones, of which 80% to 90% were detected only once. 0.7% to 0.9% of the sample rests with the top ten. The sequencing here drew on peripheral blood, taken in the first trimester of pregnancy. This clonotype originated in a female donor in good health, enrolled as a control in a pregnancy study. The V and J genes are TRBV21-1 and TRBJ2-2; TRBD1, the table's D call, was not compared with the DNA. TRBV21-1 is annotated as a pseudogene. The DNA sequence is as follows: TGTGCCAGCAGCAAAGAGGCAGGCCGCGCGAACACCGGGGAGCTGTTTTTT. Its product reads: CASSKEAGRANTGELFF.